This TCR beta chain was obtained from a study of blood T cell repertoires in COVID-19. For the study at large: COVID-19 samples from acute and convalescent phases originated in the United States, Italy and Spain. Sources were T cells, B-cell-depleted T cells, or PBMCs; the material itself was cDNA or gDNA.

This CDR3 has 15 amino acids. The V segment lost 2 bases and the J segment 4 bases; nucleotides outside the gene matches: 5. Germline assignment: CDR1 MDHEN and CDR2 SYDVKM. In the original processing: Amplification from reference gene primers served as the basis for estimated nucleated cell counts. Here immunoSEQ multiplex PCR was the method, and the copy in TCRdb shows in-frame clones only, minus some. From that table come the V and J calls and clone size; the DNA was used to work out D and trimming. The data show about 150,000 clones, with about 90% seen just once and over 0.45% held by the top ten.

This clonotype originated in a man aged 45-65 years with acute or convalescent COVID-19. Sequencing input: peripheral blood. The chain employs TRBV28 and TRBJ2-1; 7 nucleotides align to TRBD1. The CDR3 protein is CASSLPGTEYNEQFF. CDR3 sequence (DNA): TGTGCCAGCAGTTTACCGGGGACAGAGTACAATGAGCAGTTCTTC.